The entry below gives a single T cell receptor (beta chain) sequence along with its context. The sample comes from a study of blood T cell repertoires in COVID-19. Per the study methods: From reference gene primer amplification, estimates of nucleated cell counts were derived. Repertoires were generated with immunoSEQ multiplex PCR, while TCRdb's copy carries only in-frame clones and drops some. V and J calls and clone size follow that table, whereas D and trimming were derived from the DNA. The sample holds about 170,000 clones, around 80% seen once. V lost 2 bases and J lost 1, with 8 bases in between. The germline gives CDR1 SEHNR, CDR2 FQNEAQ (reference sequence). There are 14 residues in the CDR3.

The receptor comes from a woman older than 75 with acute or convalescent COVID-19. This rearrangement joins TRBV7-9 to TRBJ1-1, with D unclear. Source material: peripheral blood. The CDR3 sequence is CASSLFSGNTEAFF. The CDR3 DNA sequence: TGTGCCAGCAGCTTATTTTCCGGGAACACTGAAGCTTTCTTT.